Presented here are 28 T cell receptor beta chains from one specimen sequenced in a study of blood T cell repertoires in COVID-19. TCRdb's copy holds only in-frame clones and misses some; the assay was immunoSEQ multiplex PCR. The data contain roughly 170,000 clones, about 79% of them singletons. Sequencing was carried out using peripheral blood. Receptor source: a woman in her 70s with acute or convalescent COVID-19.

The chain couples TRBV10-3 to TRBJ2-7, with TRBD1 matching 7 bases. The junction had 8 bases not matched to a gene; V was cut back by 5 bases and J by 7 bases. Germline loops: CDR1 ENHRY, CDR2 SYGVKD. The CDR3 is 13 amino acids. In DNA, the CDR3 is TGTGCCATCAGTAACCGGGACAGTTGGGAGCAGTACTTC. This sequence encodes CAISNRDSWEQYF.

DNA of the CDR3: TGTGCCTGGAGTCAATCCTACGAGCAGTACTTC. Protein: CAWSQSYEQYF. V usage is TRBV30 and J usage is TRBJ2-7; no clear D. Germline loops: CDR1 GTSNPN, CDR2 SVGIG (reference sequence). The CDR3 spans 11 residues. The V gene lost 2 bases and the J gene lost 1 base, with 3 bases spanning the gap.

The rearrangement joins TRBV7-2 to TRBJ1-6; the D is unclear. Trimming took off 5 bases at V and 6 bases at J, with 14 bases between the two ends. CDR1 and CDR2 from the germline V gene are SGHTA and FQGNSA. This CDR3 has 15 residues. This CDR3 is CASSPWQSSNSPLHF. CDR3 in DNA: TGTGCCAGCAGCCCCTGGCAGTCGTCTAATTCACCCCTCCACTTT.

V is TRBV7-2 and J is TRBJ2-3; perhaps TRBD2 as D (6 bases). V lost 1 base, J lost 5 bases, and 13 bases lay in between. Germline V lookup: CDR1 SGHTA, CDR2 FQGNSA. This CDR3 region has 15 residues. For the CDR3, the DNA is TGTGCCAGCAGCTTAGATATCCAGGGAGGAGATACGCAGTATTTT. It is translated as CASSLDIQGGDTQYF.

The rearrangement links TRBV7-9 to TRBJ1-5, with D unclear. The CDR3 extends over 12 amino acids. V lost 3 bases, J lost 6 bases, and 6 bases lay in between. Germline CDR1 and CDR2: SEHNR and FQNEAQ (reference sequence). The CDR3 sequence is CASSFGSQPQHF. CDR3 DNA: TGTGCCAGCAGCTTCGGTAGTCAGCCCCAGCATTTT.

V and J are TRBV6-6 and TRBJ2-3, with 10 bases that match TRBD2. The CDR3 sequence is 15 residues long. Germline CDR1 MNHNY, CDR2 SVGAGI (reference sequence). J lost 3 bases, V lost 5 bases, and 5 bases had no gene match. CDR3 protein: CASSLYSGRTDTQYF. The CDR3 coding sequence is TGTGCCAGCAGTCTATATAGCGGGAGGACAGATACGCAGTATTTT.

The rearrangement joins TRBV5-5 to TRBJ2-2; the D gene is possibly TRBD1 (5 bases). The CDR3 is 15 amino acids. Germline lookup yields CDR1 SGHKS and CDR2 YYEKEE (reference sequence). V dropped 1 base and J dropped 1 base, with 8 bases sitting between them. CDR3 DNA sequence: TGTGCCAGCAGCTTGAGGACACTGAACACCGGGGAGCTGTTTTTT. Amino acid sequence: CASSLRTLNTGELFF.

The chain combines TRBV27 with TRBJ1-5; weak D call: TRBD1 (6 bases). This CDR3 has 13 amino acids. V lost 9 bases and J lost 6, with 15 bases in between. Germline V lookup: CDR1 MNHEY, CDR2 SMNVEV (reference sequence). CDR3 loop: CASSWGPGQPQHF. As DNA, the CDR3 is TGTGCCAGTTCGTGGGGGCCCGGTCAGCCCCAGCATTTT.

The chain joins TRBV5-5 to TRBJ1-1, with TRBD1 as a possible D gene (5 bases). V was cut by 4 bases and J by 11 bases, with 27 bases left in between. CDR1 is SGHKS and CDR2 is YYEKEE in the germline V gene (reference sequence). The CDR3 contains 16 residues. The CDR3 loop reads CASSGWDSGGLLFAFF. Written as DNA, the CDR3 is TGTGCCAGCAGCGGGTGGGACTCCGGAGGGCTCCTGTTTGCTTTCTTT.

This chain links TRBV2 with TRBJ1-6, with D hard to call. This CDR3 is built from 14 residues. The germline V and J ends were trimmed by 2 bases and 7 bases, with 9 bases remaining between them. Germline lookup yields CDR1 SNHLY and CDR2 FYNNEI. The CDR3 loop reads CASSERVINSPLHF. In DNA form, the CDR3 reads TGTGCCAGCAGTGAACGGGTGATCAATTCACCCCTCCACTTT.

CDR3 nucleotides: TGTGCCAGCAGCCCCAACCCAGGGGGCAATCAGCCCCAGCATTTT. Its protein is CASSPNPGGNQPQHF. The chain is built from TRBV9 and TRBJ1-5; D perhaps matches TRBD1 (6 bases). V was pared by 4 bases and J by 2 bases, with 13 bases between. Germline lookup yields CDR1 SGDLS and CDR2 YYNGEE. The CDR3 sequence is 15 residues long.

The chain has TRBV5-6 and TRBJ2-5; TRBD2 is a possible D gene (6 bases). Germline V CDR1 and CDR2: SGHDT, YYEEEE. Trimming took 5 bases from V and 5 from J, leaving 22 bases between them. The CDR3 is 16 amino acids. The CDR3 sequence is CASSPPSGEYGETQYF. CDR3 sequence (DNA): TGTGCCAGCAGTCCCCCTTCGGGAGAATATGGGGAGACCCAGTACTTC.

For the CDR3, the DNA is TGTGCCTGGAGCCCTACCGGGGAGCTGTTTTTT. Translated: CAWSPTGELFF. The chain combines TRBV30 with TRBJ2-2; D is undetermined. CDR3 length: 11 residues. V dropped 3 bases and J dropped 5 bases, with 4 bases sitting between them. CDR1 and CDR2 from the germline V gene are GTSNPN and SVGIG (reference sequence). Variable domain in full (rest from reference TRBV30 and TRBJ2-2): SQTIHQWPATLVQPVGSPLSLECTVEGTSNPNLYWYRQAAGRGLQLLFYSVGIGQISSEVPQNLSASRPQDRQFILSSKKLLLSDSGFYLCAWSPTGELFFGEGSRLTVL.

In nucleotides, the CDR3 is TGTGCCAGCAGCCCCCGGGGGGGGTCAAGCTCCTACGAGCAGTACTTC. Its protein product is CASSPRGGSSSYEQYF. The chain couples TRBV7-3 to TRBJ2-7; TRBD2 agrees at 8 bases. This CDR3 is built from 16 residues. CDR1 SGHTA and CDR2 FQGTGA come from the germline V gene. V lost 5 bases, J lost 0 bases, and 9 bases stayed unmatched.

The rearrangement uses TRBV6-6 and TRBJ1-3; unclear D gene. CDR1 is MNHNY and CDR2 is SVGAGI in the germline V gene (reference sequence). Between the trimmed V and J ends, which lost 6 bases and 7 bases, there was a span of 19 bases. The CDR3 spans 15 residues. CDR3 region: CASRILGREGNTIYF. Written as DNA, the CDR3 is TGTGCCAGCAGAATCCTTGGGCGCGAAGGCAACACCATATATTTT.

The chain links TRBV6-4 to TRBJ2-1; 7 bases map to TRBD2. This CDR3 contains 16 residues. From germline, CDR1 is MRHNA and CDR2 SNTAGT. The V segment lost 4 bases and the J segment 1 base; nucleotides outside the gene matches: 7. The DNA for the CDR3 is TGTGCCAGCAGTGTCCGAGCGGGACTTTCCTACAATGAGCAGTTCTTC. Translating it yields CASSVRAGLSYNEQFF.

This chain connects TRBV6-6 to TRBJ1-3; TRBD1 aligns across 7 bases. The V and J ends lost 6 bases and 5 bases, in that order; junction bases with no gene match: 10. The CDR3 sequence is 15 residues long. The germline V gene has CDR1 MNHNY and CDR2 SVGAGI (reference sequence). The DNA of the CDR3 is TGTGCCAGCAGCCCCCCGTGGGACAGAAGAAACACCATATATTTT. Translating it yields CASSPPWDRRNTIYF.

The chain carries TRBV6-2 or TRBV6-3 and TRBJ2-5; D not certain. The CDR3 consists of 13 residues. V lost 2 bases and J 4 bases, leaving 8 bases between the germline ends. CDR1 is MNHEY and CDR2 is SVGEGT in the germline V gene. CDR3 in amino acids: CASSYTSIETQYF. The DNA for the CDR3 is TGTGCCAGCAGTTACACGTCTATAGAGACCCAGTACTTC.

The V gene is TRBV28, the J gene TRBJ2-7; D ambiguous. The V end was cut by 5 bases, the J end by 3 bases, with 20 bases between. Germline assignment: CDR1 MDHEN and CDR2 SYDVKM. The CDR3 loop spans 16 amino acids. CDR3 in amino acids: CASSPAQDGYRYEQYF. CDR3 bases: TGTGCCAGCAGTCCGGCCCAGGATGGGTATCGCTACGAGCAGTACTTC.

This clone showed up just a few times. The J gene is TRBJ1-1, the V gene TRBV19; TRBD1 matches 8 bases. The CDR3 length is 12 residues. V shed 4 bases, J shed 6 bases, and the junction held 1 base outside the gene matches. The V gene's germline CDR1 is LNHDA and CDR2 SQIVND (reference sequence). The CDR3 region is CASSKQGAEAFF. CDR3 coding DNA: TGTGCCAGTAGTAAACAGGGGGCTGAAGCTTTCTTT.

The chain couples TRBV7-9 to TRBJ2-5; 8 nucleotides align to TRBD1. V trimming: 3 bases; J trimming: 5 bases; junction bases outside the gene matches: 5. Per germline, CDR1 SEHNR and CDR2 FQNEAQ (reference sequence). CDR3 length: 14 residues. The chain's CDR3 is CASSLDRVWETQYF. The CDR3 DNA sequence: TGTGCCAGCAGCTTGGACAGGGTCTGGGAGACCCAGTACTTC.

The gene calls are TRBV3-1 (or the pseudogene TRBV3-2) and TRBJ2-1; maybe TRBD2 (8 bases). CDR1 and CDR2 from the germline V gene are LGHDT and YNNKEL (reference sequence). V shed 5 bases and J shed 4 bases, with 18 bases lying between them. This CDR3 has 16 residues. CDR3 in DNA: TGTGCCAGCAGCGCAGGGGGACTAGTGACTTACAATGAGCAGTTCTTC. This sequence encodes CASSAGGLVTYNEQFF.

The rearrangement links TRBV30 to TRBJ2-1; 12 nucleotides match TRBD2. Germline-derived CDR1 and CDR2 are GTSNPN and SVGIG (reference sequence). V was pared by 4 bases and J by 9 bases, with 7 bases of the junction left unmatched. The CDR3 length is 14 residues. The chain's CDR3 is CAWIPRLAGVEQFF. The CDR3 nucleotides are TGTGCCTGGATCCCGCGACTAGCGGGAGTTGAGCAGTTCTTC.

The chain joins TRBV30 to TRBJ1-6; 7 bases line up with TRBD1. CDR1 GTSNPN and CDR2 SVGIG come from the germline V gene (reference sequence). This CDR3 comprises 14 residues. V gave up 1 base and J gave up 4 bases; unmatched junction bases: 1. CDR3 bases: TGTGCCTGGAGTGCGACAGGGTATAATTCACCCCTCCACTTT. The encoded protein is CAWSATGYNSPLHF.

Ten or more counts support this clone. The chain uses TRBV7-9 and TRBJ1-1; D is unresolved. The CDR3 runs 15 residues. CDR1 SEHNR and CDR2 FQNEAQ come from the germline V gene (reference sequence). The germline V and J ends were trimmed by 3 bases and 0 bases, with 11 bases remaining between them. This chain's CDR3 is CASSFSPVMNTEAFF. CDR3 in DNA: TGTGCCAGCAGCTTTTCCCCTGTTATGAACACTGAAGCTTTCTTT. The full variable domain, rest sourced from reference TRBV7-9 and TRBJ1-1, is DTGVSQNPRHKITKRGQNVTFRCDPISEHNRLYWYRQTLGQGPEFLTYFQNEAQLEKSRLLSDRFSAERPKGSFSTLEIQRTEQGDSAMYLCASSFSPVMNTEAFFGQGTRLTVV.

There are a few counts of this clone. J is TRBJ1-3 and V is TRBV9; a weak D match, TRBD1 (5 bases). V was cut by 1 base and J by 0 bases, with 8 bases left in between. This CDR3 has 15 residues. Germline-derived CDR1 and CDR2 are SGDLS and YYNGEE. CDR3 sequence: CASSVLGDSGNTIYF. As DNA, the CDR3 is TGTGCCAGCAGCGTATTAGGGGACTCTGGAAACACCATATATTTT.

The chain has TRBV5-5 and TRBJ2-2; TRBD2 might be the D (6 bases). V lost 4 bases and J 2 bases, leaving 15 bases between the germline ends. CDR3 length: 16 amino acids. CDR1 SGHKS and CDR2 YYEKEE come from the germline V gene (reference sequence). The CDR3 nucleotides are TGTGCCAGCAGCGGCGCGGGACTCCTCAACACCGGGGAGCTGTTTTTT. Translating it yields CASSGAGLLNTGELFF.

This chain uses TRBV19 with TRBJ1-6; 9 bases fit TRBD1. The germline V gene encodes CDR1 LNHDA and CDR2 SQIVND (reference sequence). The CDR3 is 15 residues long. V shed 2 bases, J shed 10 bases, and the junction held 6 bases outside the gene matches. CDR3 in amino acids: CASSISGTGRSPLHF. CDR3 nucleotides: TGTGCCAGTAGTATATCCGGGACAGGGCGATCACCCCTCCACTTT.